The rows below give T cell receptor beta chains drawn from one sample of a study of blood T cell repertoires in COVID-19. Sequencing was performed with immunoSEQ multiplex PCR; in TCRdb, only in-frame clones are kept and a portion is missing. Of hundreds of thousands of clones detected, around 82% appear once; the ten largest clones hold 3.5% to 4%. The sequencing input was peripheral blood. The receptors derive from a woman older than 75 with acute or convalescent COVID-19. Both conserved end residues are trimmed from each CDR3. Rows may omit the clone size; those that give it use once, few, many or a size class.

CDR3aa	v_gene	j_gene	abundance
AISVQGAKNTEAF	TRBV10-3	TRBJ1-1	once
ATSHRDNSPLH	TRBV25-1	TRBJ1-6	-
ASSAVIQGFIYT	TRBV7-9	TRBJ1-2	-
AWSLRAGGNEQF	TRBV30	TRBJ2-1	-
ASKSPAGHGTEAF	TRBV28	TRBJ1-1	-
ASSAPPGQNEKLF	TRBV28	TRBJ1-4	once
ASSENPRGEKTQY	TRBV2	TRBJ2-5	-
ASSARGERTDTQY	TRBV9	TRBJ2-3	once
ASSQGTGNYGYT	TRBV4-2	TRBJ1-2	-
ASSPWTGSSPLH	TRBV27	TRBJ1-6	few
ASSFWTGGAPLVWY	TRBV7-9	TRBJ2-7	many
ASSPTGGMDGYT	TRBV3-1/TRBV3-2	TRBJ1-2	-
ATSDHRGRNTEAF	TRBV24-1	TRBJ1-1	-
ASSPTSARDYGYT	TRBV19	TRBJ1-2	-
SAGGQNTEAF	TRBV29-1	TRBJ1-1	-
ASSLSGSSGTGRSPLH	TRBV27	TRBJ1-6	few
ASRRGESSGNTIY	TRBV5-1	TRBJ1-3	-
ASSVSWGLSNYGYT	TRBV7-2	TRBJ1-2	-
SVGQNNQPQH	TRBV29-1	TRBJ1-5	once
ASSIRPQEGYGYT	TRBV19	TRBJ1-2	once
ASSRDRNTEAF	TRBV12-3/TRBV12-4	TRBJ1-1	-
ASSLVGGSNYGYT	TRBV7-2	TRBJ1-2	once